Below are 18 T cell receptor beta chains sequenced from a single sample in a study of blood T cell repertoires in COVID-19. The table came from immunoSEQ multiplex PCR; TCRdb's copy has only in-frame clones and leaves some out. The data hold about 200,000 clones, with around nine tenths observed a single time. Input material: peripheral blood. Source of these receptors: a man between 18 and 35 years old with active or convalescent COVID-19.

CDR3: CASRLTGYYTDTQYF. The CDR3 DNA sequence: TGTGCCAGCAGATTGACAGGGTACTACACAGATACGCAGTATTTT. The chain links TRBV2 to TRBJ2-3; TRBD1 matches at 7 bases. The CDR3 has 15 amino acids. Trimming at V came to 6 bases and at J to 2 bases, leaving 8 bases not matched to a gene. The germline CDR1 and CDR2 sequences are SNHLY and FYNNEI.

J is TRBJ1-2 and V is TRBV5-1; a weak D match, TRBD1 (5 bases). The CDR3 extends over 18 amino acids. Germline V gene data show CDR1 as SGHRS and CDR2 as YFSETQ. V was clipped by 0 bases and J by 1 base, with 19 bases between them. CDR3 amino acids: CASSLGAAGRTINYGYTF. Here the CDR3 DNA reads TGCGCCAGCAGCTTGGGGGCCGCGGGACGGACCATTAACTATGGCTACACCTTC.

The chain couples TRBV6-4 to TRBJ1-2; 11 bases agree with TRBD1. The germline V gene has CDR1 MRHNA and CDR2 SNTAGT. V shed 6 bases, J shed 7 bases, and the junction held 19 bases outside the gene matches. The CDR3 loop spans 18 amino acids. For the CDR3, the DNA is TGTGCCAGCAGGAACCTGGGACAGGGGGATTTCCCAATTTGTGGCTACACCTTC. This gives the protein CASRNLGQGDFPICGYTF.

The chain carries TRBV4-1 and TRBJ2-7; 12 bases align to TRBD1. The CDR3 contains 16 residues. The junction had 8 bases not matched to a gene; V was cut back by 1 base and J by 7 bases. Germline V CDR1 and CDR2: MGHRA, YSYEKL. CDR3 coding DNA: TGCGCCAGCAGCCAAGCGACCGGGACAGGGGGCCGAGAGCAGTACTTC. The encoded protein is CASSQATGTGGREQYF.

The chain is built from TRBV7-2 and TRBJ1-1, with D maybe TRBD1 (6 bases). Trimming took off 5 bases at V and 2 bases at J, with 15 bases between the two ends. Germline CDR1 is SGHTA and CDR2 is FQGNSA. The CDR3 is 15 amino acids. The CDR3 loop is CASSPWTDANTEAFF. CDR3 in DNA: TGTGCCAGCAGCCCGTGGACAGACGCAAACACTGAAGCTTTCTTT. The full variable domain, completed using reference TRBV7-2 and TRBJ1-1, is GAGVSQSPSNKVTEKGKDVELRCDPISGHTALYWYRQSLGQGLEFLIYFQGNSAPDKSGLPSDRFSAERTGGSVSTLTIQRTQQEDSAVYLCASSPWTDANTEAFFGQGTRLTVV.

V is TRBV11-2 and J is TRBJ1-2; 7 bases match TRBD1. Germline values: CDR1 SGHAT, CDR2 FQNNGV. The junction had 3 bases not matched to a gene; V was cut back by 5 bases and J by 3 bases. The CDR3 sequence is 13 residues long. The CDR3 DNA reads TGTGCCAGCAGCCCTACAGGGGACTATGGCTACACCTTC. Residues: CASSPTGDYGYTF.

V gene TRBV30 combines with J gene TRBJ1-3; D is undetermined. Trimming removed 3 bases from V and 0 bases from J, with 9 bases in between. CDR3 length equals 14 residues. Germline CDR1 is GTSNPN and CDR2 is SVGIG (reference sequence). This chain's CDR3 is CAWSYSGSGNTIYF. The CDR3, as DNA: TGTGCCTGGAGCTACAGCGGCTCTGGAAACACCATATATTTT. Based on the CDR3 plus reference TRBV30 and TRBJ1-3, the full variable domain is SQTIHQWPATLVQPVGSPLSLECTVEGTSNPNLYWYRQAAGRGLQLLFYSVGIGQISSEVPQNLSASRPQDRQFILSSKKLLLSDSGFYLCAWSYSGSGNTIYFGEGSWLTVV.

The rearrangement joins TRBV5-6 to TRBJ2-7; D might be TRBD1 (5 bases). With 2 bases removed from V and 2 bases from J, the gap between germline ends came to 8 bases. Germline V lookup: CDR1 SGHDT, CDR2 YYEEEE. The CDR3 contains 13 residues. In DNA, the CDR3 is TGTGCCAGCAGCTTCGACAGAACCTACGAGCAGTACTTC. This sequence encodes CASSFDRTYEQYF.

The chain recombines TRBV7-3 with TRBJ2-7, with D perhaps matching TRBD1 (5 bases). With 1 base removed from V and 3 bases from J, the gap between germline ends came to 10 bases. The CDR3 runs 14 residues. Germline values: CDR1 SGHTA, CDR2 FQGTGA. CDR3 in amino acids: CASSLRGGDYEQYF. DNA of the CDR3: TGTGCCAGCAGCTTAAGGGGCGGAGACTACGAGCAGTACTTC.

The chain employs TRBV5-1 and TRBJ1-1; D may be TRBD1 (5 bases). Between the trimmed V and J ends, which lost 6 bases and 5 bases, there was a span of 8 bases. CDR1 is SGHRS, CDR2 YFSETQ, per germline. The CDR3 covers 11 residues. The CDR3 nucleotides read TGCGCCAGCATTGGGGGGACTGAAGCTTTCTTT. It yields the protein CASIGGTEAFF. The full variable domain, completed using reference TRBV5-1 and TRBJ1-1, is KAGVTQTPRYLIKTRGQQVTLSCSPISGHRSVSWYQQTPGQGLQFLFEYFSETQRNKGNFPGRFSGRQFSNSRSEMNVSTLELGDSALYLCASIGGTEAFFGQGTRLTVV.

In this sample, this clone turned up once. The CDR3 DNA is TGTGCCAGCAGCTACGGGACAGGGGGCATGTATACGCAGTATTTT. Its protein is CASSYGTGGMYTQYF. V and J are TRBV14 and TRBJ2-3, with TRBD1 identical over 12 bases. CDR3 size: 15 residues. With V trimmed by 5 bases and J by 7 bases, 7 bases remained unmatched. Germline V lookup: CDR1 SGHDN, CDR2 FVKESK.

The sample holds a few counts of this clone. The V and J genes are TRBV5-1 and TRBJ1-1, with a possible D match to TRBD1 (6 bases). The CDR3 contains 13 residues. The V end was cut by 4 bases, the J end by 1 base, with 8 bases between. The V gene's germline CDR1 is SGHRS and CDR2 YFSETQ. The CDR3 nucleotides are TGCGCCAGCAGCGCCAGGGGGAACACTGAAGCTTTCTTT. This translates into CASSARGNTEAFF.

The chain combines TRBV28 with TRBJ2-7; D may be TRBD2 (6 bases). V was cut by 5 bases and J by 4 bases, with 15 bases left in between. Germline V gene lookup returns CDR1 MDHEN and CDR2 SYDVKM. The CDR3 has 14 residues. CDR3 coding DNA: TGTGCCAGCAGTCCCCTTCGAGGAGGGTACGAGCAGTACTTC. This gives the protein CASSPLRGGYEQYF.

The chain is built from TRBV5-1 and TRBJ1-1, with 7 bases fitting TRBD1. Germline CDR1 SGHRS, CDR2 YFSETQ. The CDR3 loop spans 13 amino acids. J gave up 6 bases and V 4 bases, and 6 bases lay outside the gene matches. CDR3 protein: CASSITGVAEAFF. The CDR3 DNA reads as TGCGCCAGCAGCATCACAGGGGTTGCTGAAGCTTTCTTT.

This chain connects TRBV9 to TRBJ2-1, with 8 bases identical to TRBD1. The length of the CDR3 is 15 residues. The ends lost 3 bases at V and 7 bases at J; junction bases unmatched: 9. The germline V gene has CDR1 SGDLS and CDR2 YYNGEE. The CDR3 protein is CASSGTDRARNEQFF. The CDR3 bases are TGTGCCAGCAGCGGAACGGACAGGGCTAGGAATGAGCAGTTCTTC.

The table lists this clone with a count of one. The chain combines TRBV4-3 with TRBJ2-7, with D tentatively TRBD2 (5 bases). The CDR3 has 14 amino acids. V was shortened by 1 base and J by 3 bases, with 10 bases between the two germline ends. The V gene's germline CDR1 is LGHNA and CDR2 YSLEER. The CDR3 spells CASSQGRADYEQYF. The DNA for the CDR3 is TGCGCCAGCAGCCAAGGGAGAGCGGACTACGAGCAGTACTTC.

This chain uses TRBV27 with TRBJ1-4, with D unclear. Germline CDR1 reads MNHEY; CDR2 reads SMNVEV (reference sequence). The CDR3 has 16 residues. Trimming shortened V by 5 bases and J by 3 bases, and 16 bases separated the two germline ends. The CDR3 nucleotides are TGTGCCAGCAGTCTCTCATTCGGGTTTTCTAATGAAAAACTGTTTTTT. As protein: CASSLSFGFSNEKLFF.

The sample holds a few counts of this clone. The rearrangement uses TRBV19 and TRBJ1-1; D gene ambiguous. Germline V lookup: CDR1 LNHDA, CDR2 SQIVND (reference sequence). CDR3 length: 15 amino acids. V gave up 1 base and J gave up 4 bases, with 13 bases separating them. CDR3 sequence reads: CASSIVVGRGTEAFF. The CDR3 coding sequence is TGTGCCAGTAGTATAGTGGTCGGCAGAGGCACTGAAGCTTTCTTT.